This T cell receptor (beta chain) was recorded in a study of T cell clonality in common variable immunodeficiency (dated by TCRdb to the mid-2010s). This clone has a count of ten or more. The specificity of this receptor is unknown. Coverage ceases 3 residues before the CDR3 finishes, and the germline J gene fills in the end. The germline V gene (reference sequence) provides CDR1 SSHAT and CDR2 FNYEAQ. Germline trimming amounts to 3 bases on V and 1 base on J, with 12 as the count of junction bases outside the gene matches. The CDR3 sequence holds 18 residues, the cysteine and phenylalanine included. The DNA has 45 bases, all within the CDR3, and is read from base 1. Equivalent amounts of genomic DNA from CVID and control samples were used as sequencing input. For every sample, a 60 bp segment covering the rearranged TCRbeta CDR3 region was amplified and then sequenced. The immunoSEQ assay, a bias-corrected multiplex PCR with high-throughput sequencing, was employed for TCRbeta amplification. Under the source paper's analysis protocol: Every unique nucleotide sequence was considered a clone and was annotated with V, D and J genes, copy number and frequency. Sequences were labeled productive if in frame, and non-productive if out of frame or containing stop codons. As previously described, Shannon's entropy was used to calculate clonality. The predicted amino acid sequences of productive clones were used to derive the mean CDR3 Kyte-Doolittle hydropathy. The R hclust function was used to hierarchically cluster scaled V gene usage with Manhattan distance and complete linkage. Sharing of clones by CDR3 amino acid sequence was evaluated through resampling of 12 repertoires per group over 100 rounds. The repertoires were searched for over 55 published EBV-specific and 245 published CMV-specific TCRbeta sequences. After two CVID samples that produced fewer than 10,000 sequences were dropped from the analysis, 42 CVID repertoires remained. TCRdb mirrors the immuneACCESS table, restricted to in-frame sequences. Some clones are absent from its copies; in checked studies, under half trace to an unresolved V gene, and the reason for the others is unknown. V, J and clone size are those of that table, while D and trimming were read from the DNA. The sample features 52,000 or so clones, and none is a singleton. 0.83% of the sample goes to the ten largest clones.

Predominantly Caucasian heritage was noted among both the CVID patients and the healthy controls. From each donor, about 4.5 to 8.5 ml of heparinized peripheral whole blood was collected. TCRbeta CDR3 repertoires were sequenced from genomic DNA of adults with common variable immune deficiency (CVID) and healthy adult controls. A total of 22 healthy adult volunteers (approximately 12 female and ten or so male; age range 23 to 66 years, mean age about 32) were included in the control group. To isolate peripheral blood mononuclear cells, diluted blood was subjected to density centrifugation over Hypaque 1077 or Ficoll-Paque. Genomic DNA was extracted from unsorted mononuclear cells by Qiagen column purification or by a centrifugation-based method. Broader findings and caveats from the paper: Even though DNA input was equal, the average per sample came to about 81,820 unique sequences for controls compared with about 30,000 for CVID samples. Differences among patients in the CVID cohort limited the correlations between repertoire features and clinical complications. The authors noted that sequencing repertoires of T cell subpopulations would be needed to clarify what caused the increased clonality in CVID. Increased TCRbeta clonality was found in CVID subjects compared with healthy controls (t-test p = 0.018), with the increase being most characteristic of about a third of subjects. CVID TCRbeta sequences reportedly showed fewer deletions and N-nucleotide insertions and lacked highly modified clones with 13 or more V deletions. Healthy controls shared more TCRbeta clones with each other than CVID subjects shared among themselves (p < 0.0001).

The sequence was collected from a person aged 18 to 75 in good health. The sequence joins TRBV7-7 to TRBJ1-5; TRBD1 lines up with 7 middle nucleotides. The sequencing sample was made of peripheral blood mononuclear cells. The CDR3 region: CASSFPTRQGGSNQPQHF. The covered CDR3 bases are TGTGCCAGCAGCTTCCCCACTAGACAGGGCGGGAGCAATCAGCCC.